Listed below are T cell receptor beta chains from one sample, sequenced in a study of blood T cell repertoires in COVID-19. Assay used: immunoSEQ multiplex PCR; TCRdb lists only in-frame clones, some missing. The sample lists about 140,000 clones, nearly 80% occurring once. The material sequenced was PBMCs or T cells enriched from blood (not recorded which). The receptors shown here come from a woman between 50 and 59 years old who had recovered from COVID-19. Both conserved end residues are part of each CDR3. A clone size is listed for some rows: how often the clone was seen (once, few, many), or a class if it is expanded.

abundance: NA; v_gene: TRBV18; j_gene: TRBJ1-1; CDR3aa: CASSLGHPNTEAFF
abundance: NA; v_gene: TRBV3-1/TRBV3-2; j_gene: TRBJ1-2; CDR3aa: CASSPQVNYGYTF
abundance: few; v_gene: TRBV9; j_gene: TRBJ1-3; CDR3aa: CASSVEGGAAIFGNTIYF
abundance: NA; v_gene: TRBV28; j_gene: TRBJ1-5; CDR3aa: CASSLEGEGNQPQHF
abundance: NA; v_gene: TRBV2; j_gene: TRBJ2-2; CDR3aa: CASSDVAPGELFF
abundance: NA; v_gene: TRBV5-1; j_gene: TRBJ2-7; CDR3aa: CASSLENYGGLYEQYF
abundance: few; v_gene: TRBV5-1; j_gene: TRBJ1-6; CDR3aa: CASSSVTGGSYNSPLHF
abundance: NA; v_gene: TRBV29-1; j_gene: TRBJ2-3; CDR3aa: CSVEVGVSTDTQYF
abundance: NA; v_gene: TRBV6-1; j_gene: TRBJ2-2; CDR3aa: CASSSIGEGELFF
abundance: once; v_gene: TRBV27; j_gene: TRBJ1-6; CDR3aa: CASSFRTSSPLHF
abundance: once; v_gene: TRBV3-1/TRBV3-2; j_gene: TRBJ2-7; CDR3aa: CASSRVGRDEQYF
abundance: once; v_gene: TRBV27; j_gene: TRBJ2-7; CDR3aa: CASSHREGNTEQYF
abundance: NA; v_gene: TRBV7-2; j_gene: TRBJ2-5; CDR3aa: CASSLSSGGAVETQYF
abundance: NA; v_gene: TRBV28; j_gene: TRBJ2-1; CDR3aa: CASSSWTSGRTVYNEQFF
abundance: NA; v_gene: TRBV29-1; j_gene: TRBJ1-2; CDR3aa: CSVMDRGYGYTF
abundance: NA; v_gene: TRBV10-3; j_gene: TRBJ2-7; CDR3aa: CAISGPTTTGPTAVEQYF
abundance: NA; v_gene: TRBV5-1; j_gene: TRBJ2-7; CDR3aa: CASSYRTGTHEQYF
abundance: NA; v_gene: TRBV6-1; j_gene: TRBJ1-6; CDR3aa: CASSEAGEGSSPLHF
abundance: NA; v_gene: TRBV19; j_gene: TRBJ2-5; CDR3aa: CASSTGTGLQETQYF
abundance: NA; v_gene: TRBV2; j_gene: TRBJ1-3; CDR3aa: CASSRDSGNTIYF
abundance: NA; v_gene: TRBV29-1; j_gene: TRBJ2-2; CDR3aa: CSVEGNTGELFF
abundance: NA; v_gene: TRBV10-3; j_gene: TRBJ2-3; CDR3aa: CAISETSGGTLLF
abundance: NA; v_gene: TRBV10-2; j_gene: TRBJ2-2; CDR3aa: CASSGQQHGELFF
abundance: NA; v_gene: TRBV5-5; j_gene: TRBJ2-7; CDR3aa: CASSLARGSAYEQYF
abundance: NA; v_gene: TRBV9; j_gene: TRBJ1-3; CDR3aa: CASRGENGNTIYF
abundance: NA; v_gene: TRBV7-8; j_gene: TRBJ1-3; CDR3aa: CASSLLSTLGNTIYF
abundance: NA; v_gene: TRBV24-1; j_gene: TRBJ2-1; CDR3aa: CATSDLTGDEQFF
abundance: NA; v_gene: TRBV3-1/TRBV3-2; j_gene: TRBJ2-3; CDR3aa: CASSHGLGGGTDTQYF
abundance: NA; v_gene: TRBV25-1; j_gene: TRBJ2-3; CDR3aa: CASSEWGLGVTQYF
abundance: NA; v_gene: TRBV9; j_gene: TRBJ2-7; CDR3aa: CASSTSVEHEQYF
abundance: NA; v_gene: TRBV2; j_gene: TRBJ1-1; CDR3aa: CASSVVTDTEAFF
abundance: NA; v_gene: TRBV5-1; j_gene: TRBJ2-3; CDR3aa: CASSRATGTDTQYF
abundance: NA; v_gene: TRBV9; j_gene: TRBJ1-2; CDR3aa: CASSVGVTQANYGYTF
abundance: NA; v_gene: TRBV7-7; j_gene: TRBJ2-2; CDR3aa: CASSTGPGNTGELFF
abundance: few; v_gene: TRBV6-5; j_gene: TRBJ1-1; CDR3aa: CASTPTGQGSAFF
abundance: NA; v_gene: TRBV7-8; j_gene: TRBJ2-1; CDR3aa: CASSAAGTRLGQFF
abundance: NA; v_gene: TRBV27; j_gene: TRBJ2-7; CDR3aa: CASSPTGTVVQYF
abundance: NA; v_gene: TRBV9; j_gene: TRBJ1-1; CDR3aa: CASSRGNTEAFF
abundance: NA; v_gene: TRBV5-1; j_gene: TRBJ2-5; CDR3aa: CASSLRGQETQYF
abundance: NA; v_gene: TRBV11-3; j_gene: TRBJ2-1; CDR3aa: CASSWTGVNEQFF
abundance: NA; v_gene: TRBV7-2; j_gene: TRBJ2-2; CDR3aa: CASSFSGAGELFF
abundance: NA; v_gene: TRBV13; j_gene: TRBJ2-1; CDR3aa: CASSAGTSGRREQFF
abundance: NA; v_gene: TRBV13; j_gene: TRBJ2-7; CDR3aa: CASSFGQEGPEQYF
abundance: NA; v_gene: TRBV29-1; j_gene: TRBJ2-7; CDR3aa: CSGRDRGYEQYF
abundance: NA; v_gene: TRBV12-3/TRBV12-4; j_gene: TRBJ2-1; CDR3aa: CASTLGAGPNEFF
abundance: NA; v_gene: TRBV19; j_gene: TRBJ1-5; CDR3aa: CASTQVRGGNQPQHF
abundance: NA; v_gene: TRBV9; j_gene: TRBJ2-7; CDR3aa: CASSVDGRADEQYF
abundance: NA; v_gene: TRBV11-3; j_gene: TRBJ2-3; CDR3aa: CASSPGQSFTDTQYF
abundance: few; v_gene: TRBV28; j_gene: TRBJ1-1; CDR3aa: CASSLDRGLNTEAFF